Listed here are 24 T cell receptor beta chains from one sample, sequenced in a study of blood T cells in healthy people across ages. The use of a sample-barcoded 5' primer and a J-beta primer mix characterized a second PCR of 7 to 11 cycles. Via MiXCR, TCRdb re-called the 5' RACE reads, giving one row per CDR3 protein. Of 1.5 million to 2 million distinct CDR3 sequences listed, about two fifths are singletons. Specimen: blood. The origin of the receptors is a human donor in good health.

Regarding this clonotype: A clone one base away is much larger, so this may be a read error. The V call is TRBV5-6, the J call TRBJ2-6, with 8 bases lining up with TRBD1. The CDR3 contains 16 residues. With 4 bases clipped from V and 1 base from J, the junction kept 4 bases outside the gene matches. CDR1 is SGHDT and CDR2 is YYEEEE in the germline V gene. The CDR3 spells CASSQWTGSGANVLTF. CDR3 bases: TGTGCCAGCAGCCAGTGGACAGGGTCTGGGGCCAACGTCCTGACTTTC.

This clonotype was detected many times. The chain combines TRBV6-4 with TRBJ2-2; TRBD1 is a possible D gene (5 bases). The CDR3 has 17 amino acids. CDR1 is MRHNA, CDR2 SNTAGT, per germline. Deletions cut 0 bases from V and 6 bases from J, with 17 bases between. The CDR3 region is CASSDSSGNFESGELFF. The CDR3 region has the DNA TGTGCCAGCAGTGACTCTTCAGGGAATTTTGAATCCGGGGAGCTGTTTTTT.

The V gene is TRBV5-1, the J gene TRBJ2-5, with 13 positions matching TRBD2. Germline trimming cut 3 bases from V and 3 bases from J; bases unmatched to any gene: 2. The CDR3 has 15 amino acids. Germline assignment: CDR1 SGHRS and CDR2 YFSETQ. CDR3 bases: TGCGCCAGCAGCTGGGGACTAGCGGGGAAAGAGACCCAGTACTTC. It codes for CASSWGLAGKETQYF.

The J gene is TRBJ1-6, the V gene TRBV19; 7 nucleotides line up with TRBD1. The germline V gene encodes CDR1 LNHDA and CDR2 SQIVND (reference sequence). The length of the CDR3 is 13 residues. With V trimmed by 5 bases and J by 9 bases, 4 bases remained unmatched. The CDR3 protein is CASSFQGGSPLHF. CDR3 nucleotides: TGTGCCAGTAGTTTCCAGGGGGGTTCACCCCTCCACTTT.

The genes are TRBV5-1 and TRBJ2-1, with 7 bases lining up with TRBD1. The germline CDR1 and CDR2 sequences are SGHRS and YFSETQ. The CDR3 extends over 15 amino acids. With 4 bases clipped from V and 13 bases from J, the junction kept 17 bases outside the gene matches. This CDR3 reads CASSATGFFQETQFF. CDR3 in DNA: TGCGCCAGCAGCGCGACAGGGTTTTTCCAGGAGACCCAGTTCTTC. The full variable domain, in which reference TRBV5-1 and TRBJ2-1 provide the parts outside the CDR3, is KAGVTQTPRYLIKTRGQQVTLSCSPISGHRSVSWYQQTPGQGLQFLFEYFSETQRNKGNFPGRFSGRQFSNSRSEMNVSTLELGDSALYLCASSATGFFQETQFFGPGTRLTVL.

This clonotype appeared a few times. The rearrangement links TRBV5-1 to TRBJ1-6; D remains ambiguous. Trimming took 3 bases from V and 8 from J, leaving 15 bases between them. Germline V gives CDR1 SGHRS, CDR2 YFSETQ. There are 15 residues in the CDR3. The CDR3 region is CASSSLQRSDSPLHF. The CDR3 DNA reads as TGCGCCAGCAGCTCATTACAGCGTAGTGATTCACCCCTCCACTTT.

This clonotype was seen more than once but under ten times. J is TRBJ1-4 and V is TRBV5-1; 8 bases agree with TRBD1. This CDR3 comprises 15 residues. Germline V gene lookup returns CDR1 SGHRS and CDR2 YFSETQ. J gave up 8 bases and V 4 bases, and 10 bases lay outside the gene matches. The CDR3 reads CASSGDRMPLEKLFF. The CDR3 DNA is TGCGCCAGCAGCGGGGACAGGATGCCTTTAGAAAAACTGTTTTTT. The whole variable domain, remainder taken from reference TRBV5-1 and TRBJ1-4, is KAGVTQTPRYLIKTRGQQVTLSCSPISGHRSVSWYQQTPGQGLQFLFEYFSETQRNKGNFPGRFSGRQFSNSRSEMNVSTLELGDSALYLCASSGDRMPLEKLFFGSGTQLSVL.

This clonotype showed up just a few times. The V call is TRBV7-6, the J call TRBJ2-7; 11 nucleotides align to TRBD2. This CDR3 region has 17 residues. Trimming took 1 base from V and 3 from J; bases not matched to a gene: 8. Germline V gene lookup returns CDR1 SGHVS and CDR2 FNYEAQ. DNA of the CDR3: TGTGCCAGCAGCTTAGTTGGGCCGACTAGCGGGGTCTACGAGCAGTACTTC. This sequence encodes CASSLVGPTSGVYEQYF.

This clonotype showed up just a few times. The rearrangement links TRBV7-2 to TRBJ2-5, with 13 nucleotides matching TRBD2. The CDR3 contains 15 residues. V was pared by 5 bases and J by 6 bases, with 6 bases of the junction left unmatched. Germline V lookup: CDR1 SGHTA, CDR2 FQGNSA. CDR3 nucleotides: TGTGCCAGCAGCGTAACTAGCGGGGGGGCCCAGACCCAGTACTTC. This encodes CASSVTSGGAQTQYF.

This clonotype was seen only a few times. The rearrangement links TRBV20-1 to TRBJ1-1, with D possibly TRBD1 on 6 matching bases. Trimming pared 6 bases from V and 5 bases from J, leaving 25 bases between. Germline loops: CDR1 DFQATT, CDR2 SNEGSKA (reference sequence). This CDR3 has 16 amino acids. The CDR3 is CSAPDAQGILKTEAFF. CDR3 nucleotide sequence: TGCAGTGCGCCCGACGCGCAGGGGATTTTAAAGACTGAAGCTTTCTTT.

The sample holds many counts of this clonotype. This chain connects TRBV4-3 to TRBJ2-5; TRBD2 matches 14 bases. This CDR3 is 16 amino acids long. The V gene's germline CDR1 is LGHNA and CDR2 YSLEER. V trimming: 4 bases; J trimming: 4 bases; junction bases outside the gene matches: 5. The CDR3 loop is CASSPRLAGGSETQYF. Here the CDR3 DNA reads TGCGCCAGCAGCCCCCGACTAGCGGGGGGGTCAGAGACCCAGTACTTC.

The rearrangement joins TRBV7-2 to TRBJ1-3; D remains unclear. The CDR3 spans 14 residues. The germline V and J ends were trimmed by 7 bases and 0 bases, with 10 bases remaining between them. Germline CDR1 SGHTA, CDR2 FQGNSA. This CDR3 reads CASKGVLSGNTIYF. In DNA form, the CDR3 reads TGTGCCAGCAAAGGAGTACTCTCTGGAAACACCATATATTTT.

This clonotype was detected only once. The CDR3: CATSDGGSDTEAFF. CDR3 in DNA: TGTGCCACCAGTGATGGGGGTTCGGACACTGAAGCTTTCTTT. J is TRBJ1-1 and V is TRBV24-1, with TRBD1 as a possible D gene (5 bases). V was clipped by 3 bases and J by 3 bases, with 10 bases between them. Germline CDR1 KGHDR, CDR2 SFDVKD. This CDR3 is built from 14 residues.

This clonotype was seen a handful of times. The rearrangement links TRBV29-1 to TRBJ2-5; D could derive from TRBD1 or TRBD2 (6 bases each). Trimming pared 6 bases from V and 5 bases from J, leaving 16 bases between. Germline V gene data show CDR1 as SQVTM and CDR2 as ANQGSEA. CDR3 length equals 13 residues. CDR3 sequence: CSVAGHPFETQYF. The CDR3 nucleotides are TGCAGCGTGGCGGGACACCCCTTTGAGACCCAGTACTTC.

The chain couples TRBV5-1 to TRBJ2-7, with no clear D. Trimming removed 4 bases at V and 0 bases at J, with 11 bases between. CDR1 and CDR2 from the germline V gene are SGHRS and YFSETQ. CDR3 length: 14 residues. Here the CDR3 DNA reads TGCGCCAGCAGCAGAATATCGGACTCCTACGAGCAGTACTTC. Translation gives CASSRISDSYEQYF.

V usage is TRBV6-5 and J usage is TRBJ2-7; 7 nucleotides match TRBD2. J was trimmed by 6 bases and V by 7 bases; bases with no gene match: 6. CDR1 is MNHEY and CDR2 is SVGAGI in the germline V gene. This CDR3 region has 12 residues. DNA of the CDR3: TGTGCCAGCACTACCGCGGGGGTCGAGCAGTACTTC. Its protein product is CASTTAGVEQYF.

DNA of the CDR3: TGTGCCAGCAGTTTCGGCTCGCAGATTAATCAGCCCCAGCATTTT. Encoded protein: CASSFGSQINQPQHF. V usage is TRBV12-3 or TRBV12-4 and J usage is TRBJ1-5; no clear D. The CDR3 contains 15 residues. V lost 3 bases, J lost 4 bases, and 13 bases lay in between.

V is TRBV28 and J is TRBJ2-1; D not resolved. Germline V gives CDR1 MDHEN, CDR2 SYDVKM. With 5 bases removed from V and 10 bases from J, the gap between germline ends came to 9 bases. CDR3 length: 11 residues. The CDR3 coding sequence is TGTGCCAGCAGTCACTCGAGGGAGCAGTTCTTC. It translates to CASSHSREQFF. Full variable domain (outside the CDR3, taken from reference TRBV28 and TRBJ2-1): DVKVTQSSRYLVKRTGEKVFLECVQDMDHENMFWYRQDPGLGLRLIYFSYDVKMKEKGDIPEGYSVSREKKERFSLILESASTNQTSMYLCASSHSREQFFGPGTRLTVL.

This rearrangement joins TRBV6-2 or TRBV6-3 to TRBJ1-5; no clear D gene. The CDR3 length is 14 residues. Per germline, CDR1 MNHEY and CDR2 SVGEGT. V was shortened by 6 bases and J by 3 bases, with 12 bases between the two germline ends. The CDR3 sequence: CASSVGGNNQPQHF. The CDR3, as DNA: TGTGCCAGCAGCGTAGGAGGGAACAATCAGCCCCAGCATTTT.

The chain carries TRBV6-2 or TRBV6-3 and TRBJ1-1; D is unclear. Germline CDR1 and CDR2: MNHEY and SVGEGT. This CDR3 contains 13 residues. The V and J ends lost 5 bases and 4 bases respectively, with 11 bases between them. CDR3: CASSLRRTTEAFF. CDR3 in DNA: TGTGCCAGCAGTCTGAGGCGGACCACTGAAGCTTTCTTT.

V is TRBV9 and J is TRBJ1-2, with TRBD1 matching 8 bases. The CDR3 length is 16 residues. J lost 5 bases, V lost 3 bases, and 12 bases had no gene match. Germline assignment: CDR1 SGDLS and CDR2 YYNGEE. CDR3 in DNA: TGTGCCAGCAGCGCTCCCGGGACAGGAAACACTTATGGCTACACCTTC. Its translation: CASSAPGTGNTYGYTF.

The chain employs TRBV4-3 and TRBJ2-1, with D uncertain. CDR1 and CDR2 (germline): LGHNA, YSLEER. Trimming took off 0 bases at V and 13 bases at J, with 13 bases between the two ends. The CDR3 has 13 residues. CDR3 residues: CASSQDPKETQFF. DNA of the CDR3: TGCGCCAGCAGCCAAGATCCCAAAGAGACCCAGTTCTTC.

The rearrangement links TRBV7-6 to TRBJ2-3; 13 bases match TRBD2. Germline V gene sequence: CDR1 SGHVS, CDR2 FNYEAQ. The V segment lost 5 bases and the J segment 6 bases; nucleotides outside the gene matches: 8. The CDR3 extends over 16 amino acids. The CDR3 loop is CASSIILAGGPDTQYF. CDR3 bases: TGTGCCAGCAGCATAATACTAGCGGGGGGGCCGGATACGCAGTATTTT.

The J gene is TRBJ2-7, the V gene TRBV28, with 8 bases fitting TRBD1. Germline CDR1 reads MDHEN; CDR2 reads SYDVKM. V shed 10 bases, J shed 5 bases, and the junction held 16 bases outside the gene matches. There are 15 residues in the CDR3. CDR3 protein: CATKGSGTGSHEQYF. CDR3 nucleotide sequence: TGTGCCACGAAGGGATCCGGGACAGGTAGCCACGAGCAGTACTTC.